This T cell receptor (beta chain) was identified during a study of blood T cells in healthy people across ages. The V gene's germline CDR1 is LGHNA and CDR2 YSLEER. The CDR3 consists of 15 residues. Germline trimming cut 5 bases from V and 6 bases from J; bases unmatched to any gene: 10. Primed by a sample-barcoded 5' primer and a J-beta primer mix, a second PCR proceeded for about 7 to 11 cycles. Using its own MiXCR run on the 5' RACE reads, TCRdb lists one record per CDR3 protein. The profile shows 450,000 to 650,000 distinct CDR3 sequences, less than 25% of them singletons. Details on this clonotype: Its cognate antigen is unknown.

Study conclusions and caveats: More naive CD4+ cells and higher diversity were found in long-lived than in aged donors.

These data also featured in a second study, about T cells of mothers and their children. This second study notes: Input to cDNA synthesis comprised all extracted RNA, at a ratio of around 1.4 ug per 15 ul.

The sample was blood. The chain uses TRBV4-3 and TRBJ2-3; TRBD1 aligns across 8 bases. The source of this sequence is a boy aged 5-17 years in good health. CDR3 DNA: TGCGCCAGCAGCACTGGAGACAGGGGTGGGGATACGCAGTATTTT. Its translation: CASSTGDRGGDTQYF.